This TCR beta chain was profiled in a study of vaccination and CD4 T cells after COVID-19. Turning to the study itself: Stimulation of cells relied on overlapping spike peptides derived from SARS-CoV-2, HCoV-NL63, HCoV-OC43 and HCoV-229E.

Stated time point: late sampling 161 to 241 days after vaccination in a few convalescent patients. The treatment is: roughly ten-day PBMC culture with coronavirus spike peptide pools or control peptides (ViraFEST assay). Alongside approximately 10 IU/ml IL-2 and roughly 10 ug/ml peptide pools, PBMCs were cultured at some 2 million per well. Cultured CD4+ T cells had their DNA profiled by the Oncomine TCR Beta short-read assay. Using its own MiXCR run on the PCR reads, TCRdb lists one record per CDR3 protein. This table has around 25,000 distinct CDR3 sequences, roughly 27% appearing once. In germline, CDR1 is LNHDA, CDR2 SQIVND (reference sequence). The CDR3 consists of 14 residues. The ends lost 5 bases at V and 4 bases at J; junction bases unmatched: 6. This clonotype was seen a handful of times. What it binds is unknown. Whole-study results and caveats: When vaccine-specific clones from convalescent patients were examined, 304 of 307 were spike mono-reactive.

This sequence was found in a human donor who had recovered from COVID-19. The sequencing used CD4+ T cells from blood, cultured in vitro, collected about 7 months after SARS-CoV-2 vaccination. V gene TRBV19 combines with J gene TRBJ2-5; 8 bases agree with TRBD2. Here the CDR3 reads CASSPSTSAETQYF. In DNA, the CDR3 is TGTGCCAGTAGTCCGTCGACTAGCGCAGAGACCCAGTACTTC.